The present T cell receptor beta chain was sequenced within a study of identical twins. The CDR3 is 16 amino acids. After removal of 0 bases from V and 7 bases from J, the junction contained 7 bases not matched to a gene. The germline CDR1 and CDR2 sequences are KGHDR and SFDVKD. TCRdb reanalysed the 5' RACE reads using MiXCR and keeps one entry per CDR3 protein. Of roughly 350,000 distinct CDR3 sequences listed, roughly 9% are singletons. The origin of this receptor is a woman between 45 and 60 years old in good health. The rearrangement joins TRBV24-1 to TRBJ2-1; 8 nucleotides align to TRBD1. The sequenced sample consisted of naive T cells sorted from blood. In nucleotides, the CDR3 is TGTGCCACCAGTGATTTGGGACAGGGTAATGGTAATGAGCAGTTCTTC. Protein sequence: CATSDLGQGNGNEQFF.